Listed below are T cell receptor beta chains from one sample, sequenced in a study of T cells in Graves' hyperthyroidism and ophthalmopathy. MiXCR was run by TCRdb on the multiplex PCR reads, yielding one entry per CDR3 protein. The table includes about 400,000 distinct CDR3 sequences, 13% detected once. Specimen: blood. These receptors were obtained from a woman between 18 and 29 years old with Graves' hyperthyroidism. The conserved cysteine and the conserved F or W are not part of the CDR3 here. Fields, in order: J gene, V gene, CDR3 protein.

j_gene: TRBJ2-5
v_gene: TRBV24-1
CDR3aa: ATSDFGGFQETQY

j_gene: TRBJ1-2
v_gene: TRBV7-2
CDR3aa: ASSRTGQSYGYT

j_gene: TRBJ1-2
v_gene: TRBV7-9
CDR3aa: ASSPRQNSNYGYT

j_gene: TRBJ1-1
v_gene: TRBV4-1
CDR3aa: ASSQDSTYMNTEAF

j_gene: TRBJ1-2
v_gene: TRBV10-3
CDR3aa: AITEEGGYYGYT

j_gene: TRBJ2-1
v_gene: TRBV7-2
CDR3aa: ASSLALIYGGGSAYNEQF

j_gene: TRBJ2-3
v_gene: TRBV4-3
CDR3aa: ASSQDRGRLILPGLAPGMDTQY

j_gene: TRBJ2-1
v_gene: TRBV28
CDR3aa: ASSSPLHGGLGQF

j_gene: TRBJ1-4
v_gene: TRBV5-1
CDR3aa: ASSPGRPTNEKLF

j_gene: TRBJ2-3
v_gene: TRBV2
CDR3aa: ASPRTEASTDTQY

j_gene: TRBJ1-5
v_gene: TRBV6-1
CDR3aa: ASSIDRAYQPQH